This record concerns one T cell receptor (beta chain) sequence. What it recognizes is unknown. The data were obtained in a study of cytomegalovirus exposure and HLA in healthy donors. Study-level findings and limits: The authors later found most CMV-associated TCR beta chains appeared HLA-restricted. Association with HLA alleles at 0.05 false discovery rate was found for 16,951 TCR beta sequences in a later analysis.

It was with 60 Vbeta and 13 Jbeta primers that the PCR ran. Generated by immunoSEQ multiplex PCR, the TCRdb table keeps only in-frame clones and is missing some. The sample has 120,000 or so clones, over 60% seen once. This TCR derives from a man younger than 35 in good health and CMV-seropositive. The sample comprised PBMCs.

The CDR3 DNA reads TGTGCCAGCATCAGACTAGTGGGAGTTTCAAATGAGCAGTTCTTC. This encodes CASIRLVGVSNEQFF. This rearrangement joins TRBV27 to TRBJ2-1; possibly TRBD2 for D (6 bases). Germline V lookup: CDR1 MNHEY, CDR2 SMNVEV (reference sequence). Trimming removed 7 bases at V and 7 bases at J, with 20 bases between. The CDR3 consists of 15 residues.